This TCR beta chain derives from a study of blood T cell repertoires in COVID-19. V gave up 4 bases and J gave up 7 bases, with 16 bases separating them. Germline V gene lookup returns CDR1 MNHEY and CDR2 SMNVEV (reference sequence). This CDR3 contains 14 residues. Profiling relied on immunoSEQ multiplex PCR, and the TCRdb table lists in-frame clones only, not all of them. This table has 220,000 or so clones, about three quarters appearing once. The chain links TRBV27 to TRBJ1-2, with a possible D match to TRBD1 (6 bases). Sequenced input: peripheral blood. The source of this sequence is a woman aged 65 to 85 with acute or convalescent COVID-19. The chain's CDR3 is CASSSDSGPFGYTF. CDR3 DNA: TGTGCCAGCAGTTCGGACAGTGGCCCTTTTGGCTACACCTTC.